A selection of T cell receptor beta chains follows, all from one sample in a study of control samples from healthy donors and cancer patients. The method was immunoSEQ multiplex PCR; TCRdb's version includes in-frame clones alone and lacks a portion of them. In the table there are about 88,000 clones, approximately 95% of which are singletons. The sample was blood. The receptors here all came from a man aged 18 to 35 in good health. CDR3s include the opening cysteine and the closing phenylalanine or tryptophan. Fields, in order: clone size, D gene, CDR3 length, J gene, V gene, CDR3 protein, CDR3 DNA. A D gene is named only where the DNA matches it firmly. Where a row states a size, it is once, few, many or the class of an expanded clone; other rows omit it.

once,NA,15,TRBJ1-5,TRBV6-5,CASSQDGPGGQPQHF,TGTGCCAGCAGTCAGGACGGGCCCGGGGGGCAGCCCCAGCATTTT
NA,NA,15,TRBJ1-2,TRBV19,CASSTSDREIYGYTF,TGTGCCAGTAGTACCTCGGACAGAGAAATTTATGGCTACACCTTC
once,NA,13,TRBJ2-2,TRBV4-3,CASTERVTGELFF,TGCGCCAGCACCGAGCGAGTCACCGGGGAGCTGTTTTTT
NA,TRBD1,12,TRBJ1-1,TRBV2,CASRDRTGMAFF,TGTGCCAGCAGAGACCGGACAGGGATGGCTTTCTTT
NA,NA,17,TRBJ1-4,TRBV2,CASSEALPGWANEKLFF,TGTGCCAGCAGTGAAGCGCTTCCAGGGTGGGCTAATGAAAAACTGTTTTTT
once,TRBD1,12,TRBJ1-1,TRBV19,CASSRGTVEAFF,TGTGCCAGTAGTAGAGGGACAGTTGAAGCTTTCTTT
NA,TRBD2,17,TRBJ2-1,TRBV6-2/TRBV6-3,CASSYVSGSGSYNEQFF,TGTGCCAGCAGTTACGTCAGCGGGAGTGGTTCCTACAATGAGCAGTTCTTC
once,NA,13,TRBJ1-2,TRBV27,CASSFGAHNGYTF,TGTGCCAGCAGTTTCGGGGCGCATAATGGCTACACCTTC
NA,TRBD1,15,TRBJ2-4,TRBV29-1,CSVGGPGQGANIQYF,TGCAGCGTTGGGGGCCCGGGACAGGGGGCCAACATTCAGTACTTC
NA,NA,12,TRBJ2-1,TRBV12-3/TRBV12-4,CASSFGVNEQFF,TGTGCCAGCAGTTTCGGGGTCAATGAGCAGTTCTTC
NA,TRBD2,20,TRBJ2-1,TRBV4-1,CASSQDEEASGSLRVNEQFF,TGCGCCAGCAGCCAAGATGAGGAGGCTAGCGGGAGCCTGCGGGTGAATGAGCAGTTCTTC
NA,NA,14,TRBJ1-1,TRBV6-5,CASSYSGGLYEAFF,TGTGCCAGCAGTTACTCCGGGGGGCTGTATGAAGCTTTCTTT
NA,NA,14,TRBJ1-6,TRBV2,CASSVRNDNSPLHF,TGTGCCAGCAGTGTACGAAATGATAATTCACCCCTCCACTTT
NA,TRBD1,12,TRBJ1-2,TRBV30,CAWRQGYYGYTF,TGTGCCTGGAGACAGGGGTACTATGGCTACACCTTC
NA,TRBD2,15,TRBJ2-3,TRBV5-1,CASSLTSGRADTQYF,TGCGCCAGCAGCTTGACTAGCGGGAGGGCAGATACGCAGTATTTT
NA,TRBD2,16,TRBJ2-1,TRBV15,CATSSRTSGGYNEQFF,TGTGCCACCAGCAGCAGGACTAGCGGGGGCTACAATGAGCAGTTCTTC
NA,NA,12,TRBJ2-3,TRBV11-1,CASSLISDTQYF,TGTGCCAGCAGCTTAATATCGGATACGCAGTATTTT
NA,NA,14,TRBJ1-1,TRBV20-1,CSASRTSGRTEAFF,TGCAGTGCTAGTCGTACCTCCGGGAGGACTGAAGCTTTCTTT
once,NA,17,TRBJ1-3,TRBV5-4,CASSSASDRLVANTIYF,TGTGCCAGCAGCTCCGCCTCAGACAGGCTGGTGGCAAACACCATATATTTT
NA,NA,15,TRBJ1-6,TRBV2,CASVSQVAGGSPLHF,TGTGCCAGCGTTTCTCAGGTGGCAGGAGGTTCACCCCTCCACTTT
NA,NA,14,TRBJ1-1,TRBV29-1,CSVEFSGVNTEAFF,TGCAGCGTTGAGTTTTCAGGGGTGAACACTGAAGCTTTCTTT
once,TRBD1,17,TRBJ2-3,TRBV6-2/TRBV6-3,CASRPPPGQGDTDTQYF,TGTGCCAGCAGACCTCCCCCGGGACAGGGGGACACAGATACGCAGTATTTT
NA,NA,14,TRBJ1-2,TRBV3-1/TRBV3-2,CASSQVLVGGGYTF,TGTGCCAGCAGCCAAGTGCTGGTCGGGGGTGGCTACACCTTC
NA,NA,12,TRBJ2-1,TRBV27,CASSLGGNEQFF,TGTGCCAGCAGTTTAGGGGGCAATGAGCAGTTCTTC
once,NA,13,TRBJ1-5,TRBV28,CASSFFSNQPQHF,TGTGCCAGCAGTTTCTTTAGCAATCAGCCCCAGCATTTT
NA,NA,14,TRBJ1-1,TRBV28,CASTTGGARTEAFF,TGTGCCAGCACCACCGGGGGGGCGCGTACTGAAGCTTTCTTT
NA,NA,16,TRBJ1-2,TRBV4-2,CASSQDRDGANYGYTF,TGTGCCAGCAGCCAAGATAGGGACGGTGCTAACTATGGCTACACCTTC
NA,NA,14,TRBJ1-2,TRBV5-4,CASSSPGGLYGYTF,TGTGCCAGCAGCTCACCGGGGGGCCTCTATGGCTACACCTTC
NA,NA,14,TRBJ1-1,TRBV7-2,CASSRYRANTEAFF,TGTGCCAGCAGCCGCTACAGGGCGAACACTGAAGCTTTCTTT
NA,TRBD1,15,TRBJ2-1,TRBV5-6,CASSLGQGSRGEQFF,TGTGCCAGCAGCCTGGGACAGGGGTCTCGTGGAGAGCAGTTCTTC
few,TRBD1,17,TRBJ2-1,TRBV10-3,CAISESRGQGNRNEQFF,TGTGCCATCAGTGAGTCGAGGGGGCAGGGAAACCGCAATGAGCAGTTCTTC
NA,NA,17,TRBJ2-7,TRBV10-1,CASRTRRPGLSFCEQYF,TGCGCCAGCAGGACTCGTAGGCCGGGGCTCTCCTTCTGCGAGCAGTACTTC
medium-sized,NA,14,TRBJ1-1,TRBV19,CASSMNAVGTEAFF,TGTGCCAGTAGTATGAACGCGGTCGGCACTGAAGCTTTCTTT
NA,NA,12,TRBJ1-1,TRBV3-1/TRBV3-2,CASRMGGTEAFF,TGTGCCAGCAGGATGGGGGGCACTGAAGCTTTCTTT
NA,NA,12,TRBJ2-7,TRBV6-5,CASSTGLYEQYF,TGTGCCAGCAGCACAGGGCTCTACGAGCAGTACTTC
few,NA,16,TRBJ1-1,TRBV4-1,CASSQVDLVSWTEAFF,TGCGCCAGCAGCCAAGTTGATCTGGTCAGCTGGACTGAAGCTTTCTTT
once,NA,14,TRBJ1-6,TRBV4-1,CASSQGRAGSPLHF,TGCGCCAGCAGCCAAGGCAGAGCTGGGTCACCCCTCCACTTT
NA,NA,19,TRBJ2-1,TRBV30,CAWSVPSIRGPESYNEQFF,TGTGCCTGGAGTGTACCCTCCATACGGGGCCCTGAATCCTACAATGAGCAGTTCTTC
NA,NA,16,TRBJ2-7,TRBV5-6,CASSLGPGKYYYEQYF,TGTGCCAGCAGCTTGGGTCCAGGTAAATATTACTACGAGCAGTACTTC
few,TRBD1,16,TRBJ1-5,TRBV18,CASSPSDRGDNQPQHF,TGTGCCAGCTCACCCTCGGACAGGGGCGATAATCAGCCCCAGCATTTT
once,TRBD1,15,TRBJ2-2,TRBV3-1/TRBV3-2,CASSQDRQGAGELFF,TGTGCCAGCAGCCAAGATAGGCAGGGGGCCGGGGAGCTGTTTTTT
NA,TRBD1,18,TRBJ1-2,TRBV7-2,CASSLVEGQGARGYGYTF,TGTGCCAGCAGCTTAGTTGAGGGACAGGGGGCCCGCGGCTATGGCTACACCTTC
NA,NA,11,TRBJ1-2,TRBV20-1,CSARERYGYTF,TGCAGTGCTAGAGAACGCTATGGCTACACCTTC
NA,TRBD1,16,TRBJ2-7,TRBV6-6,CASRSRQGVSSYEQYF,TGTGCCAGCAGGAGCCGACAGGGGGTGAGCTCCTACGAGCAGTACTTC
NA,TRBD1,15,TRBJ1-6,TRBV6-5,CASSPTGVVGSPLHF,TGTGCCAGCTCACCAACAGGGGTAGTAGGGTCACCCCTCCACTTT
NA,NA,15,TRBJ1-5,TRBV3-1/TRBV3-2,CASSQGPQDSQPQHF,TGTGCCAGCAGCCAAGGTCCCCAGGATAGTCAGCCCCAGCATTTT
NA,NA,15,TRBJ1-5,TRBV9,CASSRGGTPSQPQHF,TGTGCCAGCAGCCGTGGAGGGACCCCCAGCCAGCCCCAGCATTTT
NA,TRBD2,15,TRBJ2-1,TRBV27,CASSLSRGGYNEQFF,TGTGCCAGCAGTTTATCGCGGGGGGGATACAATGAGCAGTTCTTC